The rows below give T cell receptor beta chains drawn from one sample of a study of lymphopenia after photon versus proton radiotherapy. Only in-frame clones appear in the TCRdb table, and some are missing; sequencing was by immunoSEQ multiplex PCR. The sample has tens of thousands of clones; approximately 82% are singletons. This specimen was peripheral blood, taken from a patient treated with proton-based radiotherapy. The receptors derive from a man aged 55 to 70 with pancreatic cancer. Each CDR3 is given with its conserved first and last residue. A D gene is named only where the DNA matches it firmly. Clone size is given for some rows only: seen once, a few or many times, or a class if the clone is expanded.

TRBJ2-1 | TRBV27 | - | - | CASSLGGVGYNEQFF | TGTGCCAGCAGTTTAGGAGGTGTTGGGTACAATGAGCAGTTCTTC
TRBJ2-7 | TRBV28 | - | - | CASSLRSGEQYF | TGTGCCAGCAGTTTGAGATCGGGCGAGCAGTACTTC
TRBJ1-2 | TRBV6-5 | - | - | CASSYSGGGTYGYTF | TGTGCCAGCAGTTACTCCGGCGGGGGGACCTATGGCTACACCTTC
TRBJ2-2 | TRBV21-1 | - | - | CARWAHANTGELFF | TGTGCCAGGTGGGCCCATGCGAACACCGGGGAGCTGTTTTTT
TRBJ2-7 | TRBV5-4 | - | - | CASSLRVAGLLYEQYF | TGTGCCAGCAGCTTACGAGTGGCGGGTCTCCTCTACGAGCAGTACTTC
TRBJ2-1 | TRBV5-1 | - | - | CASSLGSGRAYNEQFF | TGCGCCAGCAGCTTGGGGAGCGGAAGAGCTTACAATGAGCAGTTCTTC
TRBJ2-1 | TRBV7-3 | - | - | CASSTGSEQFF | TGTGCCAGCAGCACGGGTAGTGAGCAGTTCTTC
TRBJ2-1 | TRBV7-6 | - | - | CASSPGGGRARNEQFF | TGTGCCAGCAGTCCAGGGGGCGGGAGGGCTCGGAATGAGCAGTTCTTC
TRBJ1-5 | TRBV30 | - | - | CAWSPGLGQPQHF | TGTGCCTGGAGCCCGGGATTGGGACAGCCCCAGCATTTT
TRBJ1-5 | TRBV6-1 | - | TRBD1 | CASRAGGVGNQPQHF | TGTGCCAGCAGGGCAGGGGGCGTCGGCAATCAGCCCCAGCATTTT
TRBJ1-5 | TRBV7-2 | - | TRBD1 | CASSLGGTGNQPQHF | TGTGCCAGCAGCTTAGGTGGGACAGGGAATCAGCCCCAGCATTTT
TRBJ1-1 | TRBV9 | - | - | CASSVRTEREIFF | TGTGCCAGCAGCGTGAGGACAGAACGCGAGATATTCTTT
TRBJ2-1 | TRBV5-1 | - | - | CASSLNQGNYNEQFF | TGCGCCAGCAGCTTGAACCAGGGAAACTACAATGAGCAGTTCTTC
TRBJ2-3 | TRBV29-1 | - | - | CSVEQQSTQYF | TGCAGCGTCGAACAGCAATCCACGCAGTATTTT
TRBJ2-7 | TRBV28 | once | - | CASSIGSREQYF | TGTGCCAGCAGTATAGGTAGCCGCGAGCAGTACTTC